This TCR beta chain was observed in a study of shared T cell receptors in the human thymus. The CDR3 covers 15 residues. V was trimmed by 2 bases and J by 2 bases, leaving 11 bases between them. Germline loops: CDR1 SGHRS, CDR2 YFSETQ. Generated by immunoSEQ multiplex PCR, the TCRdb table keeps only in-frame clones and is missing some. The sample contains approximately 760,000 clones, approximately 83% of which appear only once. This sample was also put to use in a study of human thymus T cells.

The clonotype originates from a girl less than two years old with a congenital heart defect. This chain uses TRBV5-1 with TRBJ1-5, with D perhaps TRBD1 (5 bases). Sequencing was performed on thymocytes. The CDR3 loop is CASSFLGGGNQPQHF. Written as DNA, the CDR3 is TGCGCCAGCAGCTTTCTGGGGGGGGGCAATCAGCCCCAGCATTTT.